This T cell receptor (beta chain) was identified during a study of blood T cell repertoires in COVID-19. The germline V gene encodes CDR1 SEHNR and CDR2 FQNEAQ (reference sequence). V was clipped by 8 bases and J by 6 bases; unmatched bases: 6. This CDR3 has 13 amino acids. Repertoires were generated with immunoSEQ multiplex PCR, while TCRdb's copy carries only in-frame clones and drops some. Of 95,000 to 150,000 clones in the sample, 84% are singletons; the top ten hold around 3.9%. V and J are TRBV7-9 and TRBJ2-7, with 11 bases aligning to TRBD2. The clonotype was recovered from a woman between 25 and 40 years old who had recovered from COVID-19. Sequencing was performed on PBMCs or T cells enriched from blood (not recorded which). CDR3 region: CASAVAGGREQYF. Written as DNA, the CDR3 is TGTGCCAGCGCCGTAGCGGGAGGGCGCGAGCAGTACTTC.